This record concerns one TCR beta chain sequence. Its antigen is currently unknown. This entry comes from a study of CXCR3-negative and CXCR3-positive naive CD8 T cells. Study information: The dataset comprises about 135 million TRB reads in total, with about 1.5 +/- 0.3 million reads per library.

Germline assignment: CDR1 SQVTM and CDR2 ANQGSEA. The CDR3 has 15 amino acids. The study's findings and limits: CD5 surface expression was similar among naive subsets, and TCR strength was estimated by inference from TRB CDR3 properties. Diversity in memory CD8+ cells fell much lower than the comparably high levels seen in both naive subsets.

Triplicate sorts, over 250,000 cells apiece, were made for each CD8+ T cell subset. The TRB libraries of cDNA were built by UMI-labeled 5' RACE. TCRdb reanalyzed the 5' RACE reads, giving one entry per CDR3 protein sequence and no DNA. Its table lists approximately 37,000 distinct CDR3 sequences. V usage is TRBV29-1 and J usage is TRBJ2-1; checking the TCRdb D call of TRBD1 is not possible without DNA. The sequenced sample was memory CD8+ T cells from blood. The TCR originated in a human donor in good health. Some clones in this sample may be carry-over from other donors' samples. Here the CDR3 reads CSVERGTGQRGEQFF.